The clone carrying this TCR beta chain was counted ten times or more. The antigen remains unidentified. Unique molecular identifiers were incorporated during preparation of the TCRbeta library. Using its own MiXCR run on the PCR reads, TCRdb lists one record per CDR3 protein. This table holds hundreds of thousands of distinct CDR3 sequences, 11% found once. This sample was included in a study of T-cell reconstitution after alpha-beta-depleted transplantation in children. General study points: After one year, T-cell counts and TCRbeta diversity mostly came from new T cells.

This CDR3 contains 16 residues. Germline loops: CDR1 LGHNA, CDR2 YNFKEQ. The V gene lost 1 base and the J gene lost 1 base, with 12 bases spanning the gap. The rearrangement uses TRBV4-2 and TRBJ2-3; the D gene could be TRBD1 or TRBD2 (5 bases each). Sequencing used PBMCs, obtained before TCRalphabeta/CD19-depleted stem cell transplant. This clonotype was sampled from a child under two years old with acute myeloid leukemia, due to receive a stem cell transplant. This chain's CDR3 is CASSQAGIRGTDTQYF. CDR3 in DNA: TGTGCCAGCAGCCAAGCCGGGATCAGGGGCACAGATACGCAGTATTTT.